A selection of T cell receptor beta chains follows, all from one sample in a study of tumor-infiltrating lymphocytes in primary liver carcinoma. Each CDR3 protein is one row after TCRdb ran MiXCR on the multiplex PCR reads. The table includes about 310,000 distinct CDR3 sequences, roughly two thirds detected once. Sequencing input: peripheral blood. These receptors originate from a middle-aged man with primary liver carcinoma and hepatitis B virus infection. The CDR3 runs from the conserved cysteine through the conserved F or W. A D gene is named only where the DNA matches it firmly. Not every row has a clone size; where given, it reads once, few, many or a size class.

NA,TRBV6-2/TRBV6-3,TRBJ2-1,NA,TGTGCCGGCAGTTACCTTCTACGTGAGCAGTTCTTC,CAGSYLLREQFF
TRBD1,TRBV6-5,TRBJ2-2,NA,TGTGCCAGCAGCCGAACAGGGGGCTTTGCCGGGGAGCTGTTTTTT,CASSRTGGFAGELFF
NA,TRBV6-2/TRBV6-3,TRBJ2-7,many,TGTGCCAGCAGTTACGGCCCTAGGGATACCTACGAGCAGTACTTC,CASSYGPRDTYEQYF
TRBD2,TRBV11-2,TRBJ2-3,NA,TGTGCCAACAGCTTGATAGACCGGGCCCCGGGACTAGGGGGGTCAGATACGCAGTATTTT,CANSLIDRAPGLGGSDTQYF
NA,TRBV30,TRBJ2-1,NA,TGTGCCTGGAGTCGGCTAGTTGACGAGCAGTTCTTC,CAWSRLVDEQFF
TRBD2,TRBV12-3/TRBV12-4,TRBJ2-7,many,TGTGCCAGCAGTCTAGCGGGAGGAAAGGTCGAGCAGTACTTC,CASSLAGGKVEQYF
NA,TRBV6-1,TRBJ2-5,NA,TGTGCTAGCAGTGTACGACCCAGCCTAAAAGAGACCCAGTACTTC,CASSVRPSLKETQYF
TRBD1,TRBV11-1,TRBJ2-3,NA,TGTGCCAGCATCACAGGGGCTGGCAATCAGCCCCAGTATTTT,CASITGAGNQPQYF
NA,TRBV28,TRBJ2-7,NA,TGTGCCAGCATCGGGGGACAGACCTACGAGCAGTACTTC,CASIGGQTYEQYF
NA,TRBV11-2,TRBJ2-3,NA,TGTGCCAGCAGCAGAATTGGGTCGGGAGCAGGTACAGATACGCAGTATTTT,CASSRIGSGAGTDTQYF
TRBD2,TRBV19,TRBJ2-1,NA,TGTGCCAGTAGTATTGTAGCTAGCGGCTACAATGAGCAGTTCTTC,CASSIVASGYNEQFF
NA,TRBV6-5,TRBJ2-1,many,TGTGCCAGCAGATCGGCCTACAATGAGCAGTTCTTC,CASRSAYNEQFF
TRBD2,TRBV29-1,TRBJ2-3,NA,TGCAACGTTAAATCAGGGGCGGGGGGAGATACGCAGTATTTT,CNVKSGAGGDTQYF
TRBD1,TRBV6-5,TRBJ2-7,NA,TGTGCCAGCAGATACCTTACAGGGGGCGAGCTGTACTTC,CASRYLTGGELYF
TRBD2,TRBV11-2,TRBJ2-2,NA,TGTGCCAGCAGCTTAGACGGGACTAGCGGGAAGGGGCTGTTTTTT,CASSLDGTSGKGLFF
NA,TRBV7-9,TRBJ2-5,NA,TGTGCCAGCAGCCCCACTAAACAAATACCGGGGACCCAGTACTTC,CASSPTKQIPGTQYF
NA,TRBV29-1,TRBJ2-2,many,TGCAGCGTAGGCGACGGGGAGCTGTTTTTT,CSVGDGELFF
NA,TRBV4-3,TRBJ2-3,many,TGCGCCAGCAGCCCCCAGAGTAACACAGATACGCAGTATTTT,CASSPQSNTDTQYF
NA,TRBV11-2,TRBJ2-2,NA,TGTGCCAGCAGCTCCATTAACACCGGGGAGCTGTCTTTT,CASSSINTGELSF
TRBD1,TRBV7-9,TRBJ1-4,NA,TGTGCCAGCAGCTTCACAGGGGCCGGTGAAAAACTGTTTTTT,CASSFTGAGEKLFF
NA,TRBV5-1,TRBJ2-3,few,TGCGCCAGCAAGCAGGGTGAAACAGATACGCAGTATTTT,CASKQGETDTQYF
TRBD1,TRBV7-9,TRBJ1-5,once,TGTGCCAGCACCTCTACGGACAGGGGGCGGAATCAGCCCCAGCATTTT,CASTSTDRGRNQPQHF
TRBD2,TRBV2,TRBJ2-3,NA,TGTGCCAGCAGCCCGTGGACTAGCGGGGACGAACGGCAGTATTTT,CASSPWTSGDERQYF
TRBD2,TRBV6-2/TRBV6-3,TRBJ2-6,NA,TGTGCCAACACCACGGGAGGGGCTGGGGCCAATGTCCTGACTTTC,CANTTGGAGANVLTF
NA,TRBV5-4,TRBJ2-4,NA,TGTGCCAGCAGCTCGGAAGACATTCAGTACTTC,CASSSEDIQYF
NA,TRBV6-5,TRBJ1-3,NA,TGTGCCACCAGCTTCGGACAGTGGAGAGTGGGAAACACCGTATATTTT,CATSFGQWRVGNTVYF
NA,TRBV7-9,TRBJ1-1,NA,TGTGCCTCAAACGAGGAGTCTCTGAACACTGAAGCTTTTTTT,CASNEESLNTEAFF
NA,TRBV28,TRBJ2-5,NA,TGTGCCAGCAGTTCTATACAAGAGACCCAGTACTTC,CASSSIQETQYF
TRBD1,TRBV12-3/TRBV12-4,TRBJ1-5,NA,TGTGCCACCAGCCCCACAGGGGTTGGTCAGCCCCAGCATTTT,CATSPTGVGQPQHF
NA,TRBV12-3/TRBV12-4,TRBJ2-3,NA,TGTGCCAGCAGTTTTGGACCCAGGGGAACCACAGATACGCAGTATTTT,CASSFGPRGTTDTQYF
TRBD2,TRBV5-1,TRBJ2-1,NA,TGCGCCAGCAGCTTATTGACTAGCGGGAAGGATGAGCAGTTCTTC,CASSLLTSGKDEQFF
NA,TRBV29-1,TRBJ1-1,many,TGCAGCGTGAGAGGACAGCAGGAAGCTTTCTTT,CSVRGQQEAFF
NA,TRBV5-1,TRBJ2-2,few,TGCGCCAGCAGCTGGGACGGGTACACCGGGGAGCTGTTTTTT,CASSWDGYTGELFF
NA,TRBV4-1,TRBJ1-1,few,TGCGCCAGCAGCCAAGATCAGGGACGGCTGAACACTGAAGCTTTCTTT,CASSQDQGRLNTEAFF
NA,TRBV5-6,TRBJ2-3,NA,TGTGCCAGCAGCTTGAGCGGACCCAGCACAGATACGCAGTATTTT,CASSLSGPSTDTQYF
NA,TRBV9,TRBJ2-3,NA,TGTGCCAGCAGCGTAGGGTCAGGGCCCGCTAGCACAGATACGCAGTATTTT,CASSVGSGPASTDTQYF
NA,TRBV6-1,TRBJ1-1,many,TGTGCCAGTCGAGAACGGGGAGGGACTGAAGCTTTCTTT,CASRERGGTEAFF
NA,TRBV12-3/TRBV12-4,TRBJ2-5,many,TGTGCCAGCAGTTTAGTTGGGACGGGCCAGTACTTC,CASSLVGTGQYF
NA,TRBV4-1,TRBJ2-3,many,TGCGCCAGCAGCCAAGAAAAGGACGGGAGCGTAACAGATACGCAGTATTTT,CASSQEKDGSVTDTQYF
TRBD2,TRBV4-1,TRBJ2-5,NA,TGCGCCAGCAGCCAGTATGCGACTAGCGGGCAAGAGATCCAGTACTTC,CASSQYATSGQEIQYF
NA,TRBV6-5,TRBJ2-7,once,TGTGCCAGCAGCCGACAGGTCGGGCCAAGCGAGCGGTACTTC,CASSRQVGPSERYF